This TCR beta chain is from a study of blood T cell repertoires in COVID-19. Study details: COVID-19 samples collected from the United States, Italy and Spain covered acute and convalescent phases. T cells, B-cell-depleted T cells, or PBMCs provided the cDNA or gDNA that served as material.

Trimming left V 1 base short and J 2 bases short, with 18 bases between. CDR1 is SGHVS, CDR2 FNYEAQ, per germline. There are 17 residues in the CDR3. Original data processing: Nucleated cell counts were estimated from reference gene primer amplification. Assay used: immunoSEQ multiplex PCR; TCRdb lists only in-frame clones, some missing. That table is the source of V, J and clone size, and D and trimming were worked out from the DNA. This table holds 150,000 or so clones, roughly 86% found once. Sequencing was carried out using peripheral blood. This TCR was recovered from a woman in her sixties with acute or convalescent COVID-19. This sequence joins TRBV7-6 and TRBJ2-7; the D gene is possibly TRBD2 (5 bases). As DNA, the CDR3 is TGTGCCAGCAGCTTAGAGGGCCGGGGTGGTTCAGCCTACGAGCAGTACTTC. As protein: CASSLEGRGGSAYEQYF.